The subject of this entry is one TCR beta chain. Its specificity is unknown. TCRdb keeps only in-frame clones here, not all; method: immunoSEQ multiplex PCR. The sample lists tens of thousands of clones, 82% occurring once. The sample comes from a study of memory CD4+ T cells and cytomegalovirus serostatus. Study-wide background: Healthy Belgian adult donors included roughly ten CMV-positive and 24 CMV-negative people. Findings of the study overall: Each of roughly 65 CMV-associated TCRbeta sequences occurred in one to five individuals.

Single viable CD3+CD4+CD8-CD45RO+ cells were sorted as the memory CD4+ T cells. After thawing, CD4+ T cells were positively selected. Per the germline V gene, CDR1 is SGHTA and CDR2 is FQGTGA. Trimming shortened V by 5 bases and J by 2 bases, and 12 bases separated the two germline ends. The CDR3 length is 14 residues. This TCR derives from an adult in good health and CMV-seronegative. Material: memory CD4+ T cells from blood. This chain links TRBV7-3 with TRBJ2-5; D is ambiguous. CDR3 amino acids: CASSPGAAQETQYF. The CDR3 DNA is TGTGCCAGCAGCCCCGGTGCAGCTCAAGAGACCCAGTACTTC. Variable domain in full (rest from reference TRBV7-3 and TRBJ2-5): GAGVSQTPSNKVTEKGKYVELRCDPISGHTALYWYRQSLGQGPEFLIYFQGTGAADDSGLPNDRFFAVRPEGSVSTLKIQRTERGDSAVYLCASSPGAAQETQYFGPGTRLLVL.